Presented here are 4 T cell receptor beta chains from one specimen sequenced in a study of T cell responses to AZD1222 COVID-19 vaccine. Clones were read by immunoSEQ multiplex PCR, and TCRdb kept only the in-frame ones, dropping some. The sample lists roughly 170,000 clones; 88% were seen once. The material sequenced was peripheral blood, taken on day 0 of AZD1222 vaccination. The receptor set was obtained from an adult in good health.

The chain couples TRBV5-6 to TRBJ1-2; TRBD1 aligns across 7 bases. This CDR3 has 16 amino acids. Looked up from germline, CDR1 is SGHDT and CDR2 is YYEEEE. The V segment lost 3 bases and the J segment 3 bases; nucleotides outside the gene matches: 11. CDR3 sequence (DNA): TGTGCCAGCAGCTCAGGGGGAGAGTTTTATTACTATGGCTACACCTTC. Translated: CASSSGGEFYYYGYTF.

The chain carries TRBV5-6 and TRBJ1-1, with 9 nucleotides matching TRBD1. V lost 0 bases to trimming and J lost 3 bases; unmatched junction nucleotides: 12. CDR1 is SGHDT and CDR2 is YYEEEE in the germline V gene. The CDR3 is 18 amino acids. The CDR3 nucleotides read TGTGCCAGCAGCTTGGGGCTACAGGGGGCGCGGAGGCACACTGAAGCTTTCTTT. Its protein product is CASSLGLQGARRHTEAFF.

In this sample, this clone turned up a few times. V gene TRBV4-3 combines with J gene TRBJ2-7, with 9 bases aligning to TRBD2. The CDR3 loop spans 13 amino acids. The J segment lost 6 bases and the V segment lost 0 bases, leaving 0 bases of the junction unmatched. The germline V gene encodes CDR1 LGHNA and CDR2 YSLEER. CDR3 in DNA: TGCGCCAGCAGCCAAGAGCGGGGGGGCGAGCAGTACTTC. Translating it yields CASSQERGGEQYF.

V and J are TRBV28 and TRBJ2-2; 9 bases map to TRBD2. Germline assignment: CDR1 MDHEN and CDR2 SYDVKM. V was clipped by 4 bases and J by 6 bases; unmatched bases: 6. The CDR3 is made up of 15 amino acids. CDR3 loop: CASSSTGLAAGELFF. The CDR3 nucleotides are TGTGCCAGCAGTTCAACGGGACTAGCAGCCGGGGAGCTGTTTTTT.